The entry below describes one TCR beta chain. What it recognizes is unknown. This sample was taken from a study of beta chain features in type 1 diabetes. All of the isolated RNA was reverse transcribed, so expressed TCRB transcripts were sequenced. The assay was immunoSEQ multiplex PCR, and TCRdb's table has in-frame clones only and misses some. The table lists about 23,000 clones, under 75% of them singletons. Findings and limits, study-wide: PCR may have favored shorter templates equally in patients and controls. Among all four CD4+ subsets, Type 1 diabetes patients had TCRB CDR3s that were moderately but significantly shorter.

The clonotype originates from a man younger than 30 with type 1 diabetes. Sequencing was carried out using Tregs from blood.

The CDR3 spells CASCPLPSSGANVLTF. The CDR3 coding sequence is TGCGCCAGCTGCCCCCTCCCTAGCTCTGGGGCCAACGTCCTGACTTTC. The chain carries TRBV5-1 and TRBJ2-6; D is unresolved. CDR3 size: 16 residues. V was clipped by 7 bases and J by 0 bases, with 14 bases between them. Germline V lookup: CDR1 SGHRS, CDR2 YFSETQ.